What follows is one TCR beta chain and its context. Only in-frame clones appear in the TCRdb table, and some are missing; sequencing was by immunoSEQ multiplex PCR. The profile shows 150,000 or so clones, roughly 80% of them singletons. The data derive from a study of blood T cell repertoires in COVID-19. Those enrolled, adults aged roughly 18 to 90 years, came from about two dozen US areas. The study assigned cohorts using participant-reported clinical history. The germline CDR1 and CDR2 sequences are SEHNR and FQNEAQ (reference sequence). The CDR3 covers 15 residues. With 5 bases removed from V and 4 bases from J, the gap between germline ends came to 17 bases.

This chain uses TRBV7-9 with TRBJ2-5; D is possibly TRBD2 (6 bases). Sequencing was carried out using PBMCs or T cells enriched from blood (not recorded which). This TCR was recovered from a man aged 50 to 59 who had recovered from COVID-19. The CDR3 nucleotides read TGTGCCAGCAGCCCCTTCGGAGGGAAAGGAGAGACCCAGTACTTC. This codes for CASSPFGGKGETQYF.